This paragraph covers one T cell receptor (beta chain) sequence. What it recognizes is unknown. The data stem from a study of cytomegalovirus exposure and HLA in healthy donors. Study results and caveats: Several of the most significant clusters were apparently associated with common viral pathogens in a later analysis. A later analysis reportedly found fewer N-insertions in an Asian-associated ancestry cluster than the roughly 670-donor mean.

The PCR ran on 60 Vbeta and 13 Jbeta primers. TCRdb's copy holds only in-frame clones and misses some; the assay was immunoSEQ multiplex PCR. This sample has approximately 4,200 clones; 81% occur once, and the top ten carry less than 7.5%. Healthy donors of bone marrow made up the group. Sampled while nominally healthy, donors likely had unrecorded immune exposures. Trimming removed 6 bases from V and 6 bases from J; junction bases left unmatched: 5. The CDR3 length is 13 residues. Germline-derived CDR1 and CDR2 are MNHEY and SVGAGI. The clonotype comes from a woman aged 40 to 50 in good health and CMV-seropositive. This chain links TRBV6-5 with TRBJ1-2, with TRBD1 matching 9 bases. Sequenced input: PBMCs. The CDR3 nucleotides are TGTGCCAGCAGGAGGGACAGGGAGGATGGCTACACCTTC. This translates into CASRRDREDGYTF.